The 21 T cell receptor beta chains below all came from one sample that was sequenced in a study of patients and donors after allogeneic stem cell transplantation. One entry per CDR3 protein, called by TCRdb with MiXCR from the RT-PCR reads. Here the sample spans about 26,000 distinct CDR3 sequences, about 8% being singletons. The sample consisted of blood, either unsorted or a sorted T cell fraction (not recorded which). The receptors originated from a human donor who was either an allogeneic HSCT recipient or a stem cell or donor lymphocyte infusion donor (not recorded which). It is not recorded whose cells these are; they may come from a transplant donor.

The chain has TRBV20-1 and TRBJ1-3, with a tentative D call TRBD1 (5 bases). The CDR3 runs to 14 residues. With 7 bases removed from V and 0 bases from J, the gap between germline ends came to 13 bases. Germline V lookup: CDR1 DFQATT, CDR2 SNEGSKA (reference sequence). CDR3 DNA sequence: TGCAGTGTTTACGGCAGGGACTCTGGAAACACCATATATTTT. The encoded protein is CSVYGRDSGNTIYF.

The CDR3 DNA reads TGTGCCAGCAGTACACGTACAGGGATCACTAATGAAAAACTGTTTTTT. This encodes CASSTRTGITNEKLFF. The chain employs TRBV28 and TRBJ1-4, with TRBD1 as a possible D gene (6 bases). Trimming took 5 bases from V and 2 from J, leaving 15 bases between them. CDR3 length equals 16 residues. Looked up from germline, CDR1 is MDHEN and CDR2 is SYDVKM.

This clonotype was seen repeatedly, ten times or more. The V and J genes are TRBV20-1 and TRBJ2-5, with D unresolved. Germline assignment: CDR1 DFQATT and CDR2 SNEGSKA (reference sequence). The length of the CDR3 is 14 residues. V lost 3 bases, J lost 5 bases, and 16 bases lay in between. The CDR3 loop reads CSASPDLLGETQYF. CDR3 in DNA: TGCAGTGCTAGTCCTGATCTCTTGGGGGAGACCCAGTACTTC.

This clonotype occurred many times. The rearrangement joins TRBV12-3 or TRBV12-4 to TRBJ1-6; D perhaps matches TRBD1 (5 bases). V was clipped by 11 bases and J by 7 bases, with 21 bases between them. This CDR3 is built from 15 residues. CDR3 amino acids: CASRREGTENSPLHF. CDR3 nucleotides: TGTGCCTCCCGTAGGGAGGGGACCGAAAATTCACCCCTCCACTTT.

In its sample, this clonotype was seen many times. The chain is built from TRBV2 and TRBJ2-5; D gene unclear. V was cut by 7 bases and J by 2 bases, with 11 bases left in between. The CDR3 loop spans 13 amino acids. Germline V gives CDR1 SNHLY, CDR2 FYNNEI. CDR3 bases: TGTGCCAGCACTTACTCGTATCAAGAGACCCAGTACTTC. This gives the protein CASTYSYQETQYF.

This clonotype occurred many times. DNA for the CDR3: TGTGCCAGCAGCCTCGGGACTCCGACCAGTGGTCAGCCCCAGCATTTT. It codes for CASSLGTPTSGQPQHF. This rearrangement joins TRBV7-2 to TRBJ1-5; TRBD1 might be the D (5 bases). Germline V gives CDR1 SGHTA, CDR2 FQGNSA. V lost 5 bases and J lost 6, with 20 bases in between. This CDR3 comprises 16 residues.

The chain has TRBV11-2 and TRBJ2-5, with a weak D call TRBD2 (6 bases). CDR1 is SGHAT, CDR2 FQNNGV, per germline. V was cut by 2 bases and J by 5 bases, with 9 bases left in between. There are 13 residues in the CDR3. Written as DNA, the CDR3 is TGTGCCAGCAGCTTATTTGGGGGGGAGACCCAGTACTTC. Translated: CASSLFGGETQYF.

This clonotype was detected many times. The chain joins TRBV10-3 to TRBJ2-3; D is uncertain. CDR3 length: 13 residues. Between the trimmed V and J ends, which lost 1 base and 1 base, there was a span of 3 bases. The germline CDR1 and CDR2 sequences are ENHRY and SYGVKD. As DNA, the CDR3 is TGTGCCATCAGTGAGTGGGGCACAGATACGCAGTATTTT. Amino acids: CAISEWGTDTQYF.

This clonotype was counted only a few times. The rearrangement uses TRBV5-1 and TRBJ1-2; TRBD1 aligns across 7 bases. Germline V gene sequence: CDR1 SGHRS, CDR2 YFSETQ. With 0 bases clipped from V and 8 bases from J, the junction kept 7 bases outside the gene matches. CDR3 length: 14 residues. In nucleotides, the CDR3 is TGCGCCAGCAGCTTGGAAGGGTCAGGGGGAGGCTACACCTTC. Translating it yields CASSLEGSGGGYTF.

This clonotype was picked up a small number of times. The chain couples TRBV11-3 to TRBJ2-1; no clear D. Germline CDR1 reads SGHNT; CDR2 reads YENEEA. Trimming removed 2 bases at V and 5 bases at J, with 4 bases between. The CDR3 extends over 12 amino acids. The DNA of the CDR3 is TGTGCCAGCAGCTTATTCCACAATGAGCAGTTCTTC. Translated, it gives CASSLFHNEQFF.

V usage is TRBV6-1 and J usage is TRBJ1-4; 8 bases match TRBD1. This CDR3 region has 13 residues. Trimming took 6 bases from V and 8 from J; bases not matched to a gene: 5. CDR1 MNHNS and CDR2 SASEGT come from the germline V gene. The CDR3 DNA follows: TGTGCCAGCAGCAGGGGGCGGGGCGAAAAACTGTTTTTT. This translates into CASSRGRGEKLFF.

This clonotype has a count of ten or more. CDR3: CASSLGRIGNEQFF. The CDR3 DNA is TGTGCCAGCAGCTTAGGAAGGATAGGCAATGAGCAGTTCTTC. The chain recombines TRBV5-4 with TRBJ2-1; D ambiguous. Looked up from germline, CDR1 is SGHNT and CDR2 is YYREEE (reference sequence). CDR3 length equals 14 residues. Trimming removed 2 bases at V and 6 bases at J, with 12 bases between.

This clonotype was counted many times. The chain employs TRBV2 and TRBJ2-1; D is perhaps TRBD1 (5 bases). Trimming shortened V by 5 bases and J by 7 bases, and 6 bases separated the two germline ends. CDR3 length: 11 residues. Germline V gene lookup returns CDR1 SNHLY and CDR2 FYNNEI. The CDR3 DNA follows: TGTGCCAGCAGTCGACAGAATGAGCAGTTCTTC. Its protein is CASSRQNEQFF.

V and J are TRBV10-3 and TRBJ2-3; 8 positions agree with TRBD1. The CDR3 is 15 amino acids. Germline V gives CDR1 ENHRY, CDR2 SYGVKD. Trimming removed 0 bases from V and 3 bases from J; junction bases left unmatched: 2. CDR3 amino acids: CAISESGDRTDTQYF. The CDR3 bases are TGTGCCATCAGTGAGTCGGGGGACAGGACAGATACGCAGTATTTT.

This clonotype was picked up a small number of times. The gene calls are TRBV19 and TRBJ2-1; 7 nucleotides line up with TRBD2. Trimming at V came to 7 bases and at J to 8 bases, leaving 11 bases not matched to a gene. CDR1 LNHDA and CDR2 SQIVND come from the germline V gene (reference sequence). CDR3 length equals 14 residues. For the CDR3, the DNA is TGTGCCAGTATTGGACTAGGGATAGGATATGAGCAGTTCTTC. Translation gives CASIGLGIGYEQFF.

The J gene is TRBJ1-3, the V gene TRBV15; D is undetermined. The CDR3 is 15 amino acids. Trimming removed 0 bases at V and 4 bases at J, with 10 bases between. The germline V gene encodes CDR1 LNHNV and CDR2 YYDKDF (reference sequence). CDR3 in amino acids: CATSRDLGRGNTIYF. The CDR3, as DNA: TGTGCCACCAGCAGAGATCTGGGCAGGGGAAACACCATATATTTT.

V usage is TRBV27 and J usage is TRBJ2-3; the match to TRBD2 covers 9 bases. Per germline, CDR1 MNHEY and CDR2 SMNVEV (reference sequence). The ends lost 7 bases at V and 4 bases at J; junction bases unmatched: 6. The CDR3 loop spans 14 amino acids. The CDR3 reads CASNSGSRPDTQYF. CDR3 bases: TGTGCCAGCAATAGCGGGAGTCGCCCAGATACGCAGTATTTT.

This chain uses TRBV7-9 with TRBJ2-5; 9 bases align to TRBD2. The CDR3 covers 16 residues. Germline V gives CDR1 SEHNR, CDR2 FQNEAQ (reference sequence). The V segment lost 5 bases and the J segment 7 bases; nucleotides outside the gene matches: 14. Here the CDR3 DNA reads TGTGCCAGCAGCCCCGGGGTAGCGGGGGTTCGTGCGACCCAGTACTTC. It codes for CASSPGVAGVRATQYF.

This clonotype was counted ten times or more. The V gene is TRBV4-2, the J gene TRBJ1-4; tentative D call: TRBD1 (5 bases). The CDR3 is 18 amino acids. V was shortened by 0 bases and J by 0 bases, with 14 bases between the two germline ends. Germline loops: CDR1 LGHNA, CDR2 YNFKEQ. The CDR3 coding sequence is TGTGCCAGCAGCCAAGATGTTGTGGGGGTGACAACTAATGAAAAACTGTTTTTT. This translates into CASSQDVVGVTTNEKLFF.

This clonotype was seen a few times. The chain links TRBV11-3 to TRBJ2-5; TRBD1 aligns across 9 bases. V trimming: 5 bases; J trimming: 5 bases; junction bases outside the gene matches: 9. CDR3 length equals 15 residues. Germline CDR1 SGHNT, CDR2 YENEEA. The CDR3 region is CASSPAGTGSETQYF. The CDR3 coding sequence is TGTGCCAGCAGCCCGGCCGGGACAGGGTCGGAGACCCAGTACTTC.

The chain links TRBV27 to TRBJ2-6; 8 nucleotides line up with TRBD1. V gave up 5 bases and J gave up 1 base; unmatched junction bases: 10. The CDR3 runs 18 residues. Germline lookup yields CDR1 MNHEY and CDR2 SMNVEV (reference sequence). The CDR3 loop is CASSPGTGIPSGANVLTF. The CDR3 DNA sequence: TGTGCCAGCAGTCCCGGGACAGGAATACCTTCTGGGGCCAACGTCCTGACTTTC.